The sequence of this TCR beta chain was determined in a study of T cells in Graves' hyperthyroidism and ophthalmopathy. Amplification targeted TCR beta CDR3 regions from RNA transcripts. In the first-round RT-PCR of the TCR CDR3, the HTBI primer set was used. TCRdb independently ran MiXCR on the multiplex PCR reads; one entry per CDR3 protein. The sample includes more than 500,000 distinct CDR3 sequences, 40% to 50% of them seen just once. Deletions cut 7 bases from V and 7 bases from J, with 10 bases between. CDR1 and CDR2 from the germline V gene are KGHDR and SFDVKD. This CDR3 contains 12 residues.

The sequencing input was peripheral blood or thyroid tissue (not recorded which). The rearrangement links TRBV24-1 to TRBJ1-5; perhaps TRBD1 as D (5 bases). The TCR sequence derives from an adult woman with Graves' disease, either hyperthyroidism or ophthalmopathy (not recorded which). CDR3 bases: TGTGCCACCAGGGAGAGGGGACAGCCCCAGCATTTT. This translates into CATRERGQPQHF.